These 10 T cell receptor beta chains were sequenced from one sample in a study of beta chain features in type 1 diabetes. For these receptors, no antigen is known. Sequencing targeted expressed TCRB transcripts, as all isolated RNA had been reverse transcribed. Data came from immunoSEQ multiplex PCR; TCRdb stores just in-frame clones and leaves some out. The table shows about 660,000 clones, with around an eighth occurring only once. Study-level points and caveats: People with Type 1 diabetes carried modestly yet significantly shorter TCRB CDR3s in all four CD4+ subsets.

The sample taken for sequencing was naive CD4+ T cells from blood. The receptors stem from a man between 18 and 35 years old with type 1 diabetes.

The chain carries TRBV5-1 and TRBJ1-1; D is unclear. The CDR3 is 14 amino acids. Germline lookup yields CDR1 SGHRS and CDR2 YFSETQ. V gave up 6 bases and J gave up 5 bases, with 17 bases separating them. The chain's CDR3 is CASTPEDRGTEAFF. In DNA form, the CDR3 reads TGCGCCAGCACCCCGGAGGACCGCGGTACTGAAGCTTTCTTT.

The chain links TRBV9 to TRBJ1-1; 10 nucleotides line up with TRBD1. Germline V lookup: CDR1 SGDLS, CDR2 YYNGEE. V trimming: 4 bases; J trimming: 10 bases; junction bases outside the gene matches: 10. The CDR3 totals 14 residues. Here the CDR3 reads CASSSGTGALRAFF. The CDR3 DNA follows: TGTGCCAGCAGCTCCGGGACAGGGGCTCTTCGAGCTTTCTTT.

V usage is TRBV25-1 and J usage is TRBJ1-2; a possible D gene is TRBD1 (5 bases). The germline gives CDR1 MGHDK, CDR2 SYGVNS. CDR3 length: 15 amino acids. The germline V and J ends were trimmed by 5 bases and 6 bases, with 19 bases remaining between them. The CDR3 reads CASSPPGRVDDGYTF. As DNA, the CDR3 is TGTGCCAGCAGTCCCCCGGGGCGGGTCGACGATGGCTACACCTTC.

The rearrangement joins TRBV5-1 to TRBJ2-2; either TRBD1 or TRBD2 may fit D (5 bases each). Germline values: CDR1 SGHRS, CDR2 YFSETQ. Deletions cut 4 bases from V and 6 bases from J, with 16 bases between. This CDR3 contains 15 residues. The CDR3: CASSPTGQKAGELFF. The CDR3 nucleotides read TGCGCCAGCAGCCCCACGGGGCAGAAGGCCGGGGAGCTGTTTTTT.

The chain combines TRBV9 with TRBJ1-5, with D uncertain. The ends were cut back, 0 bases at V and 0 bases at J, with 7 bases in the middle. In germline, CDR1 is SGDLS, CDR2 YYNGEE. The CDR3 spans 15 residues. Here the CDR3 reads CASSVEPDSNQPQHF. The CDR3 bases are TGTGCCAGCAGCGTAGAACCGGATAGCAATCAGCCCCAGCATTTT.

The J gene is TRBJ1-2, the V gene TRBV19, with 8 nucleotides matching TRBD1. This CDR3 contains 13 residues. V trimming: 6 bases; J trimming: 6 bases; junction bases outside the gene matches: 6. Germline V lookup: CDR1 LNHDA, CDR2 SQIVND (reference sequence). The CDR3: CASSRGQGNGYTF. CDR3 DNA sequence: TGTGCCAGTAGCCGAGGACAGGGAAATGGCTACACCTTC.

This clone was counted only a few times. The rearrangement joins TRBV2 to TRBJ2-7; TRBD2 is a possible D gene (6 bases). Trimming left V 6 bases short and J 6 bases short, with 15 bases between. The CDR3 has 13 residues. Germline assignment: CDR1 SNHLY and CDR2 FYNNEI. In DNA, the CDR3 is TGTGCCAGCAGGCCAGGGACTCTGGGCGAGCAGTACTTC. It encodes CASRPGTLGEQYF.

The J gene is TRBJ2-2, the V gene TRBV5-1; perhaps TRBD1 as D (6 bases). The CDR3 loop spans 14 amino acids. Per the germline V gene, CDR1 is SGHRS and CDR2 is YFSETQ. V shed 4 bases and J shed 1 base, with 8 bases lying between them. The CDR3 DNA reads TGCGCCAGCAGCGACAGGCAGAACACCGGGGAGCTGTTTTTT. Translated: CASSDRQNTGELFF.

Comment on this clone: Other DNA sequences in the sample encode the same CDR3. This sequence joins TRBV29-1 and TRBJ1-1, with a tentative D call TRBD1 (5 bases). The V gene lost 4 bases and the J gene lost 2 bases, with 11 bases spanning the gap. The CDR3 is made up of 13 amino acids. In germline, CDR1 is SQVTM, CDR2 ANQGSEA. CDR3 loop: CSVAGRLNTEAFF. The CDR3, as DNA: TGCAGCGTTGCAGGGAGGCTAAACACTGAAGCTTTCTTT.

The CDR3 region is CATSSWQYF. The CDR3 nucleotides read TGTGCCACCTCGTCGTGGCAGTATTTT. The chain employs TRBV28 and TRBJ2-3; the D is unclear. The germline gives CDR1 MDHEN, CDR2 SYDVKM. The CDR3 runs 9 residues. Trimming took off 10 bases at V and 11 bases at J, with 10 bases between the two ends.